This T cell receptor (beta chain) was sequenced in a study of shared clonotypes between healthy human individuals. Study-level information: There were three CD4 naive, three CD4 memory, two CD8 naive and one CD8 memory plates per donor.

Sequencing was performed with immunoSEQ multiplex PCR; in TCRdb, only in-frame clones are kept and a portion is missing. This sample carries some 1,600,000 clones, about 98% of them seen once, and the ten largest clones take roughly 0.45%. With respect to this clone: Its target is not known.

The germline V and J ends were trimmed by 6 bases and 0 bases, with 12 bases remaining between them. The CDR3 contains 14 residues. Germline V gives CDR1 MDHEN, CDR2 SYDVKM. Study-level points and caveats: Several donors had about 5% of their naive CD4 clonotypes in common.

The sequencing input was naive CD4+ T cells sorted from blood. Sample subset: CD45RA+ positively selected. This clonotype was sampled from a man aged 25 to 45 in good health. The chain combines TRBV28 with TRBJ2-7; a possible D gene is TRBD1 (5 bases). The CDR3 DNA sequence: TGTGCCAGCAGAACGGTCCAGGGCTCCTACGAGCAGTACTTC. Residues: CASRTVQGSYEQYF.